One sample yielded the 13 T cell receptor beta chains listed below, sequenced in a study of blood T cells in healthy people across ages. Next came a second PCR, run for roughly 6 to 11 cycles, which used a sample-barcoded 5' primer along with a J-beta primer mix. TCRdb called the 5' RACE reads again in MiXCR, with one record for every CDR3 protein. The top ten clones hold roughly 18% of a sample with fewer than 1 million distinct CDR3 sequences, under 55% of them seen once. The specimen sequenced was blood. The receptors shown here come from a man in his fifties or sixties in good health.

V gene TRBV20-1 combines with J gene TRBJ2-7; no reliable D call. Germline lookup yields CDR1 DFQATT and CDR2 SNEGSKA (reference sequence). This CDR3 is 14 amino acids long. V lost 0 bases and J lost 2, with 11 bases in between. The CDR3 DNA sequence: TGCAGTGCTAGAGATACGTCAGCCACCTACGAGCAGTACTTC. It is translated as CSARDTSATYEQYF.

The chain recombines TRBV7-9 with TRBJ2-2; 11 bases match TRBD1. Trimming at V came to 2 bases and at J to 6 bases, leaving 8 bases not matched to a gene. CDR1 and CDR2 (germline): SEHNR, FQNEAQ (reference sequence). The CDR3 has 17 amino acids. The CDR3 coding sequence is TGTGCCAGCAGCTTAAATTACTGGACAGGGGGCCCCGGGGAGCTGTTTTTT. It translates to CASSLNYWTGGPGELFF.

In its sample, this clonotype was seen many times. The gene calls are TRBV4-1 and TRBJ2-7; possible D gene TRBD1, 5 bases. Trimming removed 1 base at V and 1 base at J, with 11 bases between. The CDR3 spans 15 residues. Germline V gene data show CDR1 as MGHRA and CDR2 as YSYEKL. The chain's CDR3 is CASSQAQGQSYEQYF. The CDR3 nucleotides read TGCGCCAGCAGCCAAGCTCAGGGTCAGTCCTACGAGCAGTACTTC.

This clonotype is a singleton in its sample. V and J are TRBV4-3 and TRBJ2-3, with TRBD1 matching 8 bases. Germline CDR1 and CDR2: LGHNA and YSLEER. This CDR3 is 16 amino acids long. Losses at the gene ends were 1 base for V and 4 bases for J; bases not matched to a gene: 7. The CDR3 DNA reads TGCGCCAGCAGCCAAGGGAAGGACAGGGCTGCAGATACGCAGTATTTT. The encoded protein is CASSQGKDRAADTQYF.

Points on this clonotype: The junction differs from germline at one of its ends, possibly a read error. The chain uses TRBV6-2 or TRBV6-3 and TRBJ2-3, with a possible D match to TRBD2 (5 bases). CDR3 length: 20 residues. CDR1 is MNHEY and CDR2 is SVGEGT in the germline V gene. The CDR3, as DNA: TGTGCCGGCAGTTACTCGGGCGGGTATATAGCTCGGGCCTTCACAGATACGCAGTATTTT. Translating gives CAGSYSGGYIARAFTDTQYF.

The CDR3 nucleotides read TGTGCCACCAGCAGAGATCCGGTTCAGGGAGGTGGCTACACCTTC. It codes for CATSRDPVQGGGYTF. This chain connects TRBV15 to TRBJ1-2; possibly TRBD1 for D (5 bases). The CDR3 runs 15 residues. CDR1 and CDR2 from the germline V gene are LNHNV and YYDKDF (reference sequence). V shed 0 bases and J shed 7 bases, with 15 bases lying between them.

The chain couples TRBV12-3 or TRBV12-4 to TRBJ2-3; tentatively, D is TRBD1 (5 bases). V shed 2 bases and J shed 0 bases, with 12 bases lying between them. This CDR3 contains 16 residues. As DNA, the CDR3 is TGTGCCAGCAGTTTAATAACAGGCTTTAGCACAGATACGCAGTATTTT. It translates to CASSLITGFSTDTQYF.

CDR3 in amino acids: CSAGGLAGSSYNEQFF. CDR3 in DNA: TGCAGTGCAGGGGGACTAGCGGGGAGCTCCTACAATGAGCAGTTCTTC. The V call is TRBV20-1, the J call TRBJ2-1; 13 bases match TRBD2. V dropped 6 bases and J dropped 0; count of bases not matched to a gene: 5. The V gene's germline CDR1 is DFQATT and CDR2 SNEGSKA (reference sequence). This CDR3 comprises 16 residues.

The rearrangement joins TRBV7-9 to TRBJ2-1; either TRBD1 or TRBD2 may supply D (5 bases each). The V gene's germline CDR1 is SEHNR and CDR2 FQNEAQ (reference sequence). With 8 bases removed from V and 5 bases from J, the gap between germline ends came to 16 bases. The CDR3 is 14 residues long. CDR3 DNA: TGTGCCAGCGAAGAGGGGCAGGGAGACAATGAGCAGTTCTTC. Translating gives CASEEGQGDNEQFF.

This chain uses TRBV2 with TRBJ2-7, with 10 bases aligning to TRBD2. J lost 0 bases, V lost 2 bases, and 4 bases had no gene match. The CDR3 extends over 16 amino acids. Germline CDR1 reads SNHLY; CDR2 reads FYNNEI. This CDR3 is CASSENPSGGSYEQYF. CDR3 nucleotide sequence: TGTGCCAGCAGTGAAAACCCTAGCGGGGGCTCCTACGAGCAGTACTTC.

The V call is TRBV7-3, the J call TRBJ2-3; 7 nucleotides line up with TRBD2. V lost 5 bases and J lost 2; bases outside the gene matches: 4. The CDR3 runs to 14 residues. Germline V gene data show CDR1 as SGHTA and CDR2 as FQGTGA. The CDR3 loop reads CASSRDYPTDTQYF. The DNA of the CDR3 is TGTGCCAGCAGCCGGGACTATCCCACAGATACGCAGTATTTT. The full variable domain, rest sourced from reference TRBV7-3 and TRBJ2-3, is GAGVSQTPSNKVTEKGKYVELRCDPISGHTALYWYRQSLGQGPEFLIYFQGTGAADDSGLPNDRFFAVRPEGSVSTLKIQRTERGDSAVYLCASSRDYPTDTQYFGPGTRLTVL.

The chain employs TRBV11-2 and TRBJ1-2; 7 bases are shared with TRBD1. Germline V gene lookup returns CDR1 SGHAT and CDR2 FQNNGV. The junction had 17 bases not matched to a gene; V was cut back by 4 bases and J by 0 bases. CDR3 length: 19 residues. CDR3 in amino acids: CASSSHTGQRDLANYGYTF. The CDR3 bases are TGTGCCAGCAGCTCCCATACGGGACAGCGGGACCTAGCTAACTATGGCTACACCTTC.

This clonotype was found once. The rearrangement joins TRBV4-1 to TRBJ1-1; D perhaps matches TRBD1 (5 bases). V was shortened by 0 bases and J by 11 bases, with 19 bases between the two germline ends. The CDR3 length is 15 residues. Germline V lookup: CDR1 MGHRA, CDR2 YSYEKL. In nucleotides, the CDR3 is TGCGCCAGCAGCCAAGAGGGGGGAAAACAGGCGAATGCTTTCTTT. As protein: CASSQEGGKQANAFF.